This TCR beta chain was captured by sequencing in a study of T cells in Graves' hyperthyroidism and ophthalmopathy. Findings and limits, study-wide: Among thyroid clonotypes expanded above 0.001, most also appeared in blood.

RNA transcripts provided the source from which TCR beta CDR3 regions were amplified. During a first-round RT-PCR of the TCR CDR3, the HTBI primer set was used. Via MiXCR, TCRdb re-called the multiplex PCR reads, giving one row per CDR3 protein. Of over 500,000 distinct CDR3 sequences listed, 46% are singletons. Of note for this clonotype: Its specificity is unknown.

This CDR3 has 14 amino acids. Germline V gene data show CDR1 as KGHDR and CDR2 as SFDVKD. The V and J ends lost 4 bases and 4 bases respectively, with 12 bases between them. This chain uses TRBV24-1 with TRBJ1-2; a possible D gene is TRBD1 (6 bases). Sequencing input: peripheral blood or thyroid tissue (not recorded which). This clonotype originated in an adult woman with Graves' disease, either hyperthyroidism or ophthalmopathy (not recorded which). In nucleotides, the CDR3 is TGTGCCACCAGTGACCGGGGGCTCGGCTATGGCTACACCTTC. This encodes CATSDRGLGYGYTF.